The sequence of this TCR beta chain was determined in a study of CDR3 diversity in severe acne. TCRdb reprocessed the PCR reads via MiXCR and lists one record per CDR3 protein. The sample has 85,000 to 120,000 distinct CDR3 sequences; 45% to 60% are singletons. Germline lookup yields CDR1 SNHLY and CDR2 FYNNEI. The CDR3 contains 19 residues. With V trimmed by 8 bases and J by 0 bases, 18 bases remained unmatched. This clonotype originated in a male donor with acne. Sequencing was carried out using blood. The chain is built from TRBV2 and TRBJ2-7, with 11 bases aligning to TRBD2. The CDR3 loop reads CASPPGAISGRESSYEQYF. The CDR3 region has the DNA TGTGCCAGCCCTCCGGGGGCGATTAGCGGGAGGGAAAGCTCCTACGAGCAGTACTTC.